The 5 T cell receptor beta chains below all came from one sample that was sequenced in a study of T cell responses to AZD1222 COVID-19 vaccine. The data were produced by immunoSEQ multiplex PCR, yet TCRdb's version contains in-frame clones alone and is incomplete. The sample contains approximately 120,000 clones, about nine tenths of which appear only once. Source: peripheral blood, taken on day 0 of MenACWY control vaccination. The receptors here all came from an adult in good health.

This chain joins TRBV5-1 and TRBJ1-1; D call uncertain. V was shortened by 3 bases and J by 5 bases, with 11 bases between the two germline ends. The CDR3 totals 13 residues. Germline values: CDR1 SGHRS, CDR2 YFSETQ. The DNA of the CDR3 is TGCGCCAGCAGCTCGGAGTGGAGGACTGAAGCTTTCTTT. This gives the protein CASSSEWRTEAFF.

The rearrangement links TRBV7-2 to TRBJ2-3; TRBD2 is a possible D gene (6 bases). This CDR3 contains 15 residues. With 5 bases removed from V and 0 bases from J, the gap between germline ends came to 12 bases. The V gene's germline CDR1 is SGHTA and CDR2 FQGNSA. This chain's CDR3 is CASSRGGVSTDTQYF. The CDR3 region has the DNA TGTGCCAGCAGCCGGGGCGGGGTCAGCACAGATACGCAGTATTTT. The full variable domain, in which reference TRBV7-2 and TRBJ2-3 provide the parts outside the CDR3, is GAGVSQSPSNKVTEKGKDVELRCDPISGHTALYWYRQSLGQGLEFLIYFQGNSAPDKSGLPSDRFSAERTGGSVSTLTIQRTQQEDSAVYLCASSRGGVSTDTQYFGPGTRLTVL.

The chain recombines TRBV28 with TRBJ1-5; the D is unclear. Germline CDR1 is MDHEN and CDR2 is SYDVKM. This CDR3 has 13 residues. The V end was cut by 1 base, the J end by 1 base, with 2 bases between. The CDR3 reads CASSLSSNQPQHF. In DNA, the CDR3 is TGTGCCAGCAGTTTATCCAGCAATCAGCCCCAGCATTTT.

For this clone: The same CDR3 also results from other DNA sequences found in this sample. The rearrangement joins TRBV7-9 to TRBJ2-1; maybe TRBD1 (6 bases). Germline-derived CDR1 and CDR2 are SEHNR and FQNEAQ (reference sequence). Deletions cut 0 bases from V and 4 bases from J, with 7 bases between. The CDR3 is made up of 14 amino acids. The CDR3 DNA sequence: TGTGCCAGCAGCTTAGCAGGGGGATACAATGAGCAGTTCTTC. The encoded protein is CASSLAGGYNEQFF.

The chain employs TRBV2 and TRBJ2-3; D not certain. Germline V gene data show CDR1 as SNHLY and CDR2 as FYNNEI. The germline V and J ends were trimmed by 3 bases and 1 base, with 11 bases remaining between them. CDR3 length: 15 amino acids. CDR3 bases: TGTGCCAGCAGTGATTTTGGGTCTCGCACAGATACGCAGTATTTT. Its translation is CASSDFGSRTDTQYF.